Following are 2 T cell receptor beta chains from one sample sequenced in a study of blood T cells in healthy people across ages. A sample-barcoded 5' primer and a J-beta primer mix were used in a second PCR of roughly 7 to 11 cycles. In TCRdb, the 5' RACE reads were re-called with MiXCR into one record per CDR3 protein. The sample carries fewer than 2,000,000 distinct CDR3 sequences, around 42% recorded once. The material sequenced was blood. These receptor sequences come from a human donor in good health.

This clonotype has a count of ten or more. The rearrangement joins TRBV9 to TRBJ2-5; D remains ambiguous. Trimming removed 5 bases at V and 0 bases at J, with 5 bases between. The CDR3 extends over 12 amino acids. Germline loops: CDR1 SGDLS, CDR2 YYNGEE. DNA of the CDR3: TGTGCCAGCAGTACAGACCAAGAGACCCAGTACTTC. Amino acids: CASSTDQETQYF.

The rearrangement links TRBV7-2 to TRBJ1-6; 8 nucleotides agree with TRBD1. V shed 1 base, J shed 2 bases, and the junction held 4 bases outside the gene matches. The germline V gene has CDR1 SGHTA and CDR2 FQGNSA. The CDR3 has 17 amino acids. As DNA, the CDR3 is TGTGCCAGCAGCTTAGTAGGGACAGGAGCCTATAATTCACCCCTCCACTTT. It is translated as CASSLVGTGAYNSPLHF.